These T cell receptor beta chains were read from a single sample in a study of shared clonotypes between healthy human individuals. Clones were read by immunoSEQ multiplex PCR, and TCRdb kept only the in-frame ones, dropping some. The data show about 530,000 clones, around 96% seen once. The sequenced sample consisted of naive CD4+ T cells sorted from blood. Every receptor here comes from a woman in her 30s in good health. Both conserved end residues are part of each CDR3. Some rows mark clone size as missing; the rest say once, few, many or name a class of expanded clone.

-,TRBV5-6,CASSAPGLAETYEQYF
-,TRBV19,CASSTVLGETQYF
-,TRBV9,CASSVQGSSYEQYF
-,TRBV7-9,CASSNNNSPLHF
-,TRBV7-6,CASSPLTGGPVYGYTF
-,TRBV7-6,CASSSGLQETQYF
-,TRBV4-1,CASSQLTGGNEKLFF
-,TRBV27,CASSGGVPTTQPQHF
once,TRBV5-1,CASSLLTETTYEQYF
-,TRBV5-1,CASSARETGEAFF
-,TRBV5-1,CASSLGRDRVSYEQYF
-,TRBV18,CASSHGKGVSTEAFF
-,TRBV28,CASSLWREAGNEQFF
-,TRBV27,CASSLHGSGANEKLFF
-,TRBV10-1,CASSGVDNPYEQYF
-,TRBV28,CASSLATITGPTDTQYF
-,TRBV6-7,CASSRTVSSGRVEETQYF
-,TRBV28,CASRGLAGGLPLGNEQFF
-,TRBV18,CASSLPGLAGWTYNEQFF
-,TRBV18,CASSPRQITEAFF
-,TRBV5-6,CASSVRVSGANVLTF
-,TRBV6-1,CASRRQGSTDTQYF
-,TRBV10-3,CAISPGQARGEQYF
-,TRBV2,CASRPDRGLRYEQYF
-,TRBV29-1,CSVFTGRLSTEAFF